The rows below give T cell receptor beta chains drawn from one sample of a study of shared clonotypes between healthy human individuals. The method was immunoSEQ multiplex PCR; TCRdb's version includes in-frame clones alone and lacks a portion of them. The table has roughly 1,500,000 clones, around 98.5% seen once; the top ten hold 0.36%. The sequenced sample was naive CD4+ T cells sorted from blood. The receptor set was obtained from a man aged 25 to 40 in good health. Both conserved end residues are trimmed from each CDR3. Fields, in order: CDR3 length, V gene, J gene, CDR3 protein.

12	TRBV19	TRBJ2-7	ASSIRAGVYEQY
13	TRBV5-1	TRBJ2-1	ASSIPGIKGNEQF
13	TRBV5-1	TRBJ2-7	ASSLDVSGMYEQY
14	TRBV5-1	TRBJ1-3	ASSLVPPYSGNTIY
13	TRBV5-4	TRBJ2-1	ASSAGVAGNNEQF
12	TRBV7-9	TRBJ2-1	ASSIGTGVNEQF
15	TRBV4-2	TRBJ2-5	ASSQLTSGSREETQY
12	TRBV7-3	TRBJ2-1	ASSWGLAENEQF
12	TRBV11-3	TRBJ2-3	ASSKGPLTDTQY
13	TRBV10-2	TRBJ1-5	ASSESLFSNQPQH
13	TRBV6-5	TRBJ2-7	ASSRLRGMAYEQY
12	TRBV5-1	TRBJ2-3	ASSQDSSPGTQY
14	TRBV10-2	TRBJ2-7	ASSGPRVGASREQY
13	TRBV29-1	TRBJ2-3	STGGISLRTDTQY